Described below is a single TCR beta chain sequence and its context. This clonotype was detected ten times or more. Its target antigen remains unknown. Per-base quality was not reported, and no clone a single base away is much larger than it. To synthesize cDNA, template-switch 5'RACE was performed with a primer carrying a 10-nucleotide random unique molecular identifier so that each TCR transcript was tagged. Every sequencing run yielded over 160 million TCR-beta sequences covering 15-18 subjects. The RNeasy kit was used for extraction of total RNA. The KAPA Real-time Library Amplification kit was used to amplify TCR-beta VDJ regions with primers targeting the TCR constant region and the 5'RACE anchor. Sample indexes and Illumina adaptors were added in a first PCR, and a second PCR then increased library yield. After Ampure bead purification, the roughly 650 bp TCR product was size-selected on a 2% E-gel SizeSelection system. Before pooling, library quality was assessed on a Bioanalyzer, concentration was determined with Qubit, and library quantification was performed with the Kapa Library Quantification kit. An Illumina HiSeq 2500 sequenced the libraries paired-end 2 x 150 bp. To increase sequence diversity, about 25-31% phiX was spiked into each library pool. On the authors' methods: Quality-filtered reads were processed with the UMI-based MiGEC pipeline, which removed over 75% of raw TCR sequences during error correction. VDJ genes were aligned to IMGT germline references, and each clonotype was defined by a unique CDR3 amino acid sequence together with V-J genes. Clonal expansion, Shannon diversity and CDR3 relatedness (CalcPairwiseDistances, ClusterSamples) were evaluated with VDJtools, and phylogenetic trees were built with CLCbio workbench. Expanded clones were defined as having at least 8 unique UMIs, based on coefficient-of-variation modelling across technical triplicates. Through fastp at Q25 and MiXCR, TCRdb rebuilt clones from the public reads, retaining in-frame beta chains. Entries that share a CDR3 protein sequence are merged under the most common genes and DNA. TCRdb, rather than the study authors, made the V and J calls. This sample lists fewer than 40,000 distinct CDR3 sequences; over 4% were detected once. Roughly 23% of the sample is in the top ten clones.

Blood bank volunteers in Maryland, USA served as the healthy controls. For the unsorted PBMC libraries, 2 million PBMCs were stored in RNAlater at -80 degrees C until RNA extraction and were used to generate the libraries. Peripheral blood was subjected to Ficoll-Hypaque density gradient centrifugation to isolate PBMCs, which were then cryopreserved in liquid nitrogen. This record comes from a study of neurological immune-mediated disorders (dated by TCRdb to between 2019 and 2020). Describing the broader study: The study compared peripheral blood TCR-beta repertoires of HTLV-I-associated myelopathy (HAM/TSP) patients, multiple sclerosis patients and healthy controls using UMI-based sequencing. Alongside PBMC samples, the set of some 100 TCR-beta libraries contained longitudinal samples, technical triplicates, and paired CD4+ and CD8+ T-cell subsets that had been sorted. The cohort included approximately 70 subjects: 14 with HAM/TSP, about 34 with multiple sclerosis, and approximately 20 healthy controls. Study-wide conclusions, independent of this receptor: No identical CDR3 amino acid sequences were shared among expanded clones across subjects, suggesting private TCR-beta repertoires in all groups. TCR clonal expansion was highest in HAM/TSP patients and lowest in MS patients, with MS patients falling below even healthy controls.

There are 12 amino acids in the CDR3, from cysteine to phenylalanine inclusive. The CDR3 DNA has 36 bases and is translated from base 1. The trim is 1 base for V and 5 bases for J, with a gap of 6 bases between the germline ends. Reading the germline V gene gives CDR1 MGHRA and CDR2 YSYEKL. The material sequenced was PBMCs. The TCR comes from a man between 18 and 29 years old in good health. The V gene is TRBV4-1 and the J gene is TRBJ2-7, with the D segment identity uncertain. The CDR3 corresponds to CASSQGGDEQYF. Here is the DNA: TGCGCCAGCAGCCAAGGTGGGGACGAGCAGTACTTC.